The sequence of this T cell receptor beta chain was determined in a study of blood T cell repertoires in COVID-19. Study-wide background: Collection of acute and convalescent COVID-19 samples took place in the United States, Italy and Spain.

Clones were sequenced by immunoSEQ multiplex PCR, and TCRdb holds only the in-frame ones, with some missing. The sample includes 300,000 or so clones, more than 80% seen only once; the top ten take around 6.6%. The germline V and J ends were trimmed by 10 bases and 4 bases, with 17 bases remaining between them. The CDR3 sequence is 13 residues long. The germline V gene has CDR1 SEHNR and CDR2 FQNEAQ (reference sequence). The V call is TRBV7-9, the J call TRBJ2-7; TRBD1 is a possible D gene (5 bases). The sample comprised peripheral blood. The clonotype comes from a man aged 18 to 30 who had recovered from COVID-19. For the CDR3, the DNA is TGTGCCACTATGGGCCCAGGGCATTACGAGCAGTACTTC. It encodes CATMGPGHYEQYF.